This TCR beta chain came from a study of cytomegalovirus exposure and HLA in healthy donors. Study context: A prior study identified 110 million or so unique TCR beta sequences from some 200 million T cells. Study observations and caveats: Presence/absence analyses assumed roughly uniform sequencing depth across donors, which may not hold. Overall, around 160 TCR beta chains were annotated as cytomegalovirus-associated.

PCR primers comprised 60 Vbeta and 13 Jbeta primers. TCRdb keeps only in-frame clones here, not all; method: immunoSEQ multiplex PCR. The sample includes approximately 170,000 clones, roughly 85% of them seen just once. The CDR3 sequence is 15 residues long. Germline CDR1 is MNHEY and CDR2 is SVGAGI. The V segment lost 4 bases and the J segment 6 bases; nucleotides outside the gene matches: 7. On this clone: Antigen unknown.

Material: PBMCs. The V call is TRBV6-5, the J call TRBJ2-1; 9 bases fit TRBD2. This clonotype originated in a man aged 18-30 years in good health and CMV-seropositive. CDR3 residues: CASSWAGGPGNEQFF. In nucleotides, the CDR3 is TGTGCCAGCAGTTGGGCGGGAGGGCCGGGCAATGAGCAGTTCTTC.